Below, 28 T cell receptor beta chains from the same sample are listed, as sequenced in a study of blood T cell repertoires in COVID-19 (dated by TCRdb to 2019 to 2021). Library preparation employed the immunoSEQ multiplex PCR assay. TCRdb retrieved this table from immuneACCESS and kept in-frame rearrangements only. Not all clones are present; in checked studies, unresolved V genes account for under half, and no reason is known for the remainder. This sample comprises some 510,000 clones, roughly 90% of them detected only once. The ten top clones hold 1.5% to 2% of the sample. Sequenced input: PBMCs or T cells enriched from blood (not recorded which). The receptors derive from a woman aged 40 to 49 who had recovered from COVID-19.

V usage is TRBV7-2 and J usage is TRBJ1-4; TRBD1 matches at 9 bases. The CDR3 contains 14 residues. V dropped 6 bases and J dropped 6; count of bases not matched to a gene: 5. Per the germline V gene, CDR1 is SGHTA and CDR2 is FQGNSA. The CDR3 DNA is TGTGCCAGCAGTTTCGACAGGGGGGATGAAAAACTGTTTTTT. Residues: CASSFDRGDEKLFF.

This chain links TRBV11-3 with TRBJ1-2; 8 bases are shared with TRBD1. V shed 5 bases, J shed 7 bases, and the junction held 12 bases outside the gene matches. Germline CDR1 is SGHNT and CDR2 is YENEEA. This CDR3 is built from 15 residues. The CDR3 sequence is CASSGVAGGLGGYTF. The CDR3, as DNA: TGTGCCAGCAGCGGCGTGGCAGGGGGCTTGGGTGGCTACACCTTC.

This rearrangement joins TRBV6-2 or TRBV6-3 to TRBJ1-5; 9 bases match TRBD1. The junction had 21 bases not matched to a gene; V was cut back by 6 bases and J by 6 bases. The CDR3 extends over 19 amino acids. CDR1 is MNHEY, CDR2 SVGEGT, per germline. CDR3 sequence (DNA): TGTGCCAGCAGCCACGGGACAGGGAGTAGCGATTCAGTGGGTCAGCCCCAGCATTTT. It codes for CASSHGTGSSDSVGQPQHF.

J is TRBJ1-2 and V is TRBV10-3; D possibly corresponds to TRBD1 (5 bases). Germline loops: CDR1 ENHRY, CDR2 SYGVKD. CDR3 length: 13 amino acids. V was shortened by 10 bases and J by 5 bases, with 17 bases between the two germline ends. The CDR3 coding sequence is TGTGCCACCCAAGTGGGGCAGTCATATGGCTACACCTTC. As protein: CATQVGQSYGYTF.

The J gene is TRBJ2-7, the V gene TRBV5-1; TRBD1 aligns across 9 bases. V dropped 4 bases and J dropped 8; count of bases not matched to a gene: 10. The CDR3 has 14 residues. Germline V gene data show CDR1 as SGHRS and CDR2 as YFSETQ. CDR3 amino acids: CASSPRDRETKQYF. CDR3 nucleotide sequence: TGCGCCAGCAGCCCGCGGGACAGGGAAACTAAGCAGTACTTC.

The V and J genes are TRBV7-2 and TRBJ1-4; D is possibly TRBD1 (5 bases). Per germline, CDR1 SGHTA and CDR2 FQGNSA. V was clipped by 3 bases and J by 5 bases, with 16 bases between them. The CDR3 is 16 residues long. This CDR3 is CASSFQRQRVNEKLFF. The CDR3 DNA reads TGTGCCAGCAGCTTTCAACGACAGCGGGTAAATGAAAAACTGTTTTTT.

Only a few counts were recorded for this clone. The chain recombines TRBV9 with TRBJ1-2; D is uncertain. CDR3 size: 12 residues. V dropped 4 bases and J dropped 4 bases, with 8 bases sitting between them. Germline loops: CDR1 SGDLS, CDR2 YYNGEE. As DNA, the CDR3 is TGTGCCAGCAGCTCTAGAAGCTATGGCTACACCTTC. This sequence encodes CASSSRSYGYTF.

CDR3 nucleotides: TGTGCCAGCAGCAAAAGTGGGCAGGGTGGGCAGCCCCAGCATTTT. Its protein product is CASSKSGQGGQPQHF. The chain links TRBV13 to TRBJ1-5; the D gene is possibly TRBD1 (5 bases). The CDR3 is made up of 15 amino acids. Per germline, CDR1 PRHDT and CDR2 FYEKMQ (reference sequence). The germline V and J ends were trimmed by 5 bases and 7 bases, with 18 bases remaining between them.

The chain couples TRBV6-5 to TRBJ1-5; D is unresolved. V gave up 5 bases and J gave up 2 bases, with 13 bases separating them. There are 15 residues in the CDR3. The germline V gene encodes CDR1 MNHEY and CDR2 SVGAGI. CDR3: CASSTDRVGNQPQHF. As DNA, the CDR3 is TGTGCCAGCAGTACCGATAGAGTAGGCAATCAGCCCCAGCATTTT.

CDR3 sequence reads: CSVGRALAYEQYF. For the CDR3, the DNA is TGCAGCGTGGGGAGAGCGTTAGCCTACGAGCAGTACTTC. This chain uses TRBV29-1 with TRBJ2-7; perhaps TRBD2 as D (5 bases). Trimming cost V 6 bases and J 2 bases, with 14 bases left between them. The CDR3 has 13 residues. Germline values: CDR1 SQVTM, CDR2 ANQGSEA.

The chain uses TRBV4-2 and TRBJ2-7, with 9 bases fitting TRBD1. CDR1 and CDR2 (germline): LGHNA, YNFKEQ. J lost 1 base, V lost 3 bases, and 1 base had no gene match. The CDR3 loop spans 14 amino acids. CDR3 DNA sequence: TGTGCCAGCAGCCAGGGACAGGGTTCCTACGAGCAGTACTTC. This encodes CASSQGQGSYEQYF.

The chain couples TRBV6-5 to TRBJ2-7; 9 bases are shared with TRBD2. CDR1 and CDR2 (germline): MNHEY, SVGAGI. The CDR3 has 14 amino acids. With V trimmed by 4 bases and J by 7 bases, 8 bases remained unmatched. CDR3 sequence (DNA): TGTGCCAGCAGTTCTCAAGCGGGAGGATGGGAGCAGTACTTC. This sequence encodes CASSSQAGGWEQYF.

The chain has TRBV2 and TRBJ2-1; tentative D call: TRBD2 (5 bases). V lost 7 bases, J lost 6 bases, and 16 bases lay in between. The CDR3 extends over 14 amino acids. Per germline, CDR1 SNHLY and CDR2 FYNNEI. The CDR3 loop is CASNPEAAVNEQFF. Written as DNA, the CDR3 is TGTGCCAGCAATCCTGAGGCAGCGGTCAATGAGCAGTTCTTC.

Here the CDR3 reads CASSMTADRGGYTF. The CDR3 DNA reads TGTGCCAGCAGCATGACTGCGGATAGGGGTGGCTACACCTTC. The chain employs TRBV7-8 and TRBJ1-2; perhaps TRBD1 as D (5 bases). The V gene lost 5 bases and the J gene lost 7 bases, with 17 bases spanning the gap. Germline assignment: CDR1 SGHVS and CDR2 FQNEAQ. This CDR3 region has 14 residues.

The gene calls are TRBV19 and TRBJ1-2; TRBD1 aligns across 8 bases. J gave up 2 bases and V 5 bases, and 7 bases lay outside the gene matches. Germline loops: CDR1 LNHDA, CDR2 SQIVND (reference sequence). The CDR3 loop spans 15 amino acids. The CDR3 nucleotides are TGTGCCAGTAGTCAAACATGGGACAGGAACTATGGCTACACCTTC. The encoded protein is CASSQTWDRNYGYTF.

The chain couples TRBV9 to TRBJ2-7, with 11 bases identical to TRBD1. The length of the CDR3 is 13 residues. Germline V gives CDR1 SGDLS, CDR2 YYNGEE. V shed 5 bases and J 3 bases; nucleotides not matched to a gene: 1. As DNA, the CDR3 is TGTGCCAGCAGGGGACAGGGGGACTACGAGCAGTACTTC. This sequence encodes CASRGQGDYEQYF.

The chain joins TRBV7-9 to TRBJ2-1, with TRBD2 matching over 11 bases. Trimming removed 5 bases from V and 12 bases from J; junction bases left unmatched: 6. The CDR3 loop spans 13 amino acids. CDR1 and CDR2 from the germline V gene are SEHNR and FQNEAQ (reference sequence). CDR3 DNA: TGTGCCAGCAGCGCCAGGACTAGCGGGTCGCAGTTCTTC. Its protein product is CASSARTSGSQFF.

This chain joins TRBV6-1 and TRBJ1-2; weak D call: TRBD1 (5 bases). CDR3 length: 14 amino acids. Trimming removed 3 bases from V and 5 bases from J, with 13 bases in between. Germline lookup yields CDR1 MNHNS and CDR2 SASEGT. The DNA for the CDR3 is TGTGCCAGCAGTGACAGGGTATTGATATATGGCTACACCTTC. Translating it yields CASSDRVLIYGYTF.

The V and J genes are TRBV7-9 and TRBJ2-2; D gene unclear. CDR3 length: 14 amino acids. Germline V gene lookup returns CDR1 SEHNR and CDR2 FQNEAQ (reference sequence). V was clipped by 5 bases and J by 7 bases, with 14 bases between them. The CDR3 region is CASSRLESGGELFF. DNA of the CDR3: TGTGCCAGCAGCCGCTTAGAATCTGGCGGGGAGCTGTTTTTT. Together with reference TRBV7-9 and TRBJ2-2, the CDR3 gives the full variable domain: DTGVSQNPRHKITKRGQNVTFRCDPISEHNRLYWYRQTLGQGPEFLTYFQNEAQLEKSRLLSDRFSAERPKGSFSTLEIQRTEQGDSAMYLCASSRLESGGELFFGEGSRLTVL.

The chain recombines TRBV25-1 with TRBJ1-1; D is unresolved. Trimming cost V 2 bases and J 6 bases, with 10 bases left between them. This CDR3 contains 13 residues. In germline, CDR1 is MGHDK, CDR2 SYGVNS. CDR3 amino acids: CASSEAPRSEAFF. CDR3 bases: TGTGCCAGCAGTGAAGCCCCGCGATCTGAAGCTTTCTTT.

This rearrangement joins TRBV28 to TRBJ2-2, with 10 bases fitting TRBD2. This CDR3 has 16 residues. CDR1 and CDR2 from the germline V gene are MDHEN and SYDVKM. V was pared by 3 bases and J by 4 bases, with 5 bases of the junction left unmatched. The CDR3 loop reads CASSLSSGRLTGELFF. In nucleotides, the CDR3 is TGTGCCAGCAGTTTGAGTAGCGGGAGGCTCACCGGGGAGCTGTTTTTT. The variable domain in full, completed from reference TRBV28 and TRBJ2-2, reads DVKVTQSSRYLVKRTGEKVFLECVQDMDHENMFWYRQDPGLGLRLIYFSYDVKMKEKGDIPEGYSVSREKKERFSLILESASTNQTSMYLCASSLSSGRLTGELFFGEGSRLTVL.

V and J are TRBV28 and TRBJ1-1; possibly TRBD1 for D (5 bases). The length of the CDR3 is 13 residues. Trimming stripped 6 bases from V and 1 base from J, with 9 bases between. CDR1 is MDHEN, CDR2 SYDVKM, per germline. The CDR3 spells CASRRGGNTEAFF. As DNA, the CDR3 is TGTGCCAGCAGGCGCGGGGGGAACACTGAAGCTTTCTTT.

The rearrangement links TRBV4-1 to TRBJ2-7; TRBD2 agrees at 9 bases. The CDR3 loop spans 17 amino acids. CDR1 MGHRA and CDR2 YSYEKL come from the germline V gene. V lost 0 bases and J lost 5; bases outside the gene matches: 11. Here the CDR3 DNA reads TGCGCCAGCAGCCAAGATCTCGGGGCGGGAGGGGCAGACGAGCAGTACTTC. Protein product: CASSQDLGAGGADEQYF.

The chain employs TRBV6-5 and TRBJ2-7, with 7 bases that match TRBD1. The CDR3 is 14 residues long. Germline CDR1 MNHEY, CDR2 SVGAGI. Losses at the gene ends were 5 bases for V and 2 bases for J; bases not matched to a gene: 6. The CDR3 region has the DNA TGTGCCAGCAGTCCCGATAGGGGGCCCTACGAGCAGTACTTC. Amino acids: CASSPDRGPYEQYF.

This clone was seen ten or more times. V is TRBV2 and J is TRBJ2-1, with 13 positions matching TRBD2. The CDR3 has 16 amino acids. The J segment lost 3 bases and the V segment lost 5 bases, leaving 4 bases of the junction unmatched. The germline gives CDR1 SNHLY, CDR2 FYNNEI. The CDR3 DNA reads as TGTGCCAGCAGTCCTGGGACTAGCGGGGTCTACAATGAGCAGTTCTTC. This gives the protein CASSPGTSGVYNEQFF. The entire variable domain, with the rest obtained from reference TRBV2 and TRBJ2-1, is as follows: EPEVTQTPSHQVTQMGQEVILRCVPISNHLYFYWYRQILGQKVEFLVSFYNNEISEKSEIFDDQFSVERPDGSNFTLKIRSTKLEDSAMYFCASSPGTSGVYNEQFFGPGTRLTVL.

The V gene is TRBV7-8, the J gene TRBJ1-1; 7 nucleotides line up with TRBD1. V dropped 1 base and J dropped 2; count of bases not matched to a gene: 1. The CDR3 runs 14 residues. Germline assignment: CDR1 SGHVS and CDR2 FQNEAQ. The CDR3 region has the DNA TGTGCCAGCAGCTTAGACAGGGGAAACACTGAAGCTTTCTTT. Amino acids: CASSLDRGNTEAFF.

V is TRBV6-1 and J is TRBJ2-1, with TRBD2 matching over 7 bases. V was clipped by 0 bases and J by 3 bases; unmatched bases: 2. CDR1 MNHNS and CDR2 SASEGT come from the germline V gene. This CDR3 is 15 amino acids long. CDR3 sequence reads: CASSEAGGHYNEQFF. The CDR3 coding sequence is TGTGCCAGCAGTGAAGCGGGAGGGCACTACAATGAGCAGTTCTTC.

For the CDR3, the DNA is TGTGCCTGGAGTGTAAGCCGATCTAGCGGGAGTTCCAATGAGCAGTTCTTC. Protein: CAWSVSRSSGSSNEQFF. V usage is TRBV30 and J usage is TRBJ2-1; 10 bases agree with TRBD2. The ends lost 0 bases at V and 6 bases at J; junction bases unmatched: 11. This CDR3 spans 17 amino acids. Germline assignment: CDR1 GTSNPN and CDR2 SVGIG (reference sequence).